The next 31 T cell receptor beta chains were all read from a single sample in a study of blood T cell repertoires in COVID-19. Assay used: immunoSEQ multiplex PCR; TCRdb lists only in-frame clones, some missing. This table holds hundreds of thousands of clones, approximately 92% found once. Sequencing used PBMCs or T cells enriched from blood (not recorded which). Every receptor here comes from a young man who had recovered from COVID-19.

CDR3 in amino acids: CASSPAQVPTDTQYF. The CDR3 bases are TGTGCCAGCAGCCCCGCTCAGGTTCCAACAGATACGCAGTATTTT. This rearrangement joins TRBV9 to TRBJ2-3; no definite D call. V gave up 4 bases and J gave up 3 bases, with 15 bases separating them. This CDR3 is built from 15 residues. Germline CDR1 SGDLS, CDR2 YYNGEE.

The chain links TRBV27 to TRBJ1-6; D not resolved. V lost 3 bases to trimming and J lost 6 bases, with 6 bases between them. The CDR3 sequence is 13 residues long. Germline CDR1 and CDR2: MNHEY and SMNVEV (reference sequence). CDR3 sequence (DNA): TGTGCCAGCAGTTTGAGGTTTAATTCACCCCTCCACTTT. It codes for CASSLRFNSPLHF.

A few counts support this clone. In DNA form, the CDR3 reads TGTGCCAGCAGCCAAGACGCCCGGGGGGAGTACGAGCAGTACTTC. Encoded protein: CASSQDARGEYEQYF. V usage is TRBV4-2 and J usage is TRBJ2-7, with 7 positions matching TRBD2. This CDR3 has 15 amino acids. Germline CDR1 reads LGHNA; CDR2 reads YNFKEQ. The J segment lost 4 bases and the V segment lost 0 bases, leaving 6 bases of the junction unmatched.

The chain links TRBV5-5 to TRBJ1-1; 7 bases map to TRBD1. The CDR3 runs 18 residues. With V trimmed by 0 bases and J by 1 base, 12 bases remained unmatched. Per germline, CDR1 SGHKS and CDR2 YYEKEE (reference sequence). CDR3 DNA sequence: TGTGCCAGCAGCTTGGGGGTCCGACAGGGATCAAGGAACACTGAAGCTTTCTTT. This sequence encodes CASSLGVRQGSRNTEAFF.

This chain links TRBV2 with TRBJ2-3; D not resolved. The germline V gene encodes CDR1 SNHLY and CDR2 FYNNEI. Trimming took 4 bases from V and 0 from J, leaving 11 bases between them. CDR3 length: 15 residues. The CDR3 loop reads CASSANPTSTDTQYF. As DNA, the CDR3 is TGTGCCAGCAGTGCTAACCCCACTAGCACAGATACGCAGTATTTT.

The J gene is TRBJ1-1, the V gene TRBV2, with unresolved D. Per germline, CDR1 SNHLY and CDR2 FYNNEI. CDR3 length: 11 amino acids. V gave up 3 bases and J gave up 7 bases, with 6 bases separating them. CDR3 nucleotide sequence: TGTGCCAGCAGTGACCCGGGTGAAGCTTTCTTT. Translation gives CASSDPGEAFF.

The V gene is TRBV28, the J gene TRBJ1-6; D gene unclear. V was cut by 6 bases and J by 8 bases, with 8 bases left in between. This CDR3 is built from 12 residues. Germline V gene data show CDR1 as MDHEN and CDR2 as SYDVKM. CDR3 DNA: TGTGCCAGCAGGATAGCCGATTCACCCCTCCACTTT. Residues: CASRIADSPLHF.

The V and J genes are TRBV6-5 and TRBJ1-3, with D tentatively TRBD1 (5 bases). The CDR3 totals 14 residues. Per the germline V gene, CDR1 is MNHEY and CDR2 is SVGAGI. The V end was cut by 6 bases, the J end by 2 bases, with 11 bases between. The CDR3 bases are TGTGCCAGCAGATCGGACAAGCCTGGAAACACCATATATTTT. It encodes CASRSDKPGNTIYF.

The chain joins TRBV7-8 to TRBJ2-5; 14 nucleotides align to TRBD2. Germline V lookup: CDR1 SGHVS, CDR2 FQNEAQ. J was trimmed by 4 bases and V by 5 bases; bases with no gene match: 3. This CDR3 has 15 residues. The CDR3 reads CASSLGLAGGETQYF. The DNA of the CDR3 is TGTGCCAGCAGCCTAGGACTAGCGGGAGGAGAGACCCAGTACTTC.

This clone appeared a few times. Here the CDR3 reads CASSSSGSYNSPLHF. CDR3 nucleotide sequence: TGTGCCAGCAGCTCGTCGGGTTCTTATAATTCACCCCTCCACTTT. The chain uses TRBV7-2 and TRBJ1-6; no definite D call. The V end lost 4 bases, the J end lost 4 bases, and 11 bases lay between the germline ends. This CDR3 has 15 amino acids. The germline V gene has CDR1 SGHTA and CDR2 FQGNSA.

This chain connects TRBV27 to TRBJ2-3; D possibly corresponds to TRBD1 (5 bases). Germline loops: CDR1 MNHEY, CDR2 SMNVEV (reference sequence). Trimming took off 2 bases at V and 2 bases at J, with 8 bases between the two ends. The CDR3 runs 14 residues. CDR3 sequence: CASSLHRTTDTQYF. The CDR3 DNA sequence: TGTGCCAGCAGTTTACACAGGACCACAGATACGCAGTATTTT.

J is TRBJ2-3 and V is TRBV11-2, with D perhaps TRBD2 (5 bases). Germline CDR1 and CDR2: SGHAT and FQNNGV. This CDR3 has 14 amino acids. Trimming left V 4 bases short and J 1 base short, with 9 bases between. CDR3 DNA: TGTGCCAGCAGCTGGAGGCGGGGCACAGATACGCAGTATTTT. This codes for CASSWRRGTDTQYF.

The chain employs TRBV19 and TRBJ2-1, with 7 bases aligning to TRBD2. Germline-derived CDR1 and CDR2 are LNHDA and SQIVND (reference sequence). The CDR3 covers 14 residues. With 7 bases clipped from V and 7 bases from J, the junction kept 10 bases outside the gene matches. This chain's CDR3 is CASTGGRVRNEQFF. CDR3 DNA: TGTGCCAGTACGGGCGGGAGAGTGAGAAATGAGCAGTTCTTC.

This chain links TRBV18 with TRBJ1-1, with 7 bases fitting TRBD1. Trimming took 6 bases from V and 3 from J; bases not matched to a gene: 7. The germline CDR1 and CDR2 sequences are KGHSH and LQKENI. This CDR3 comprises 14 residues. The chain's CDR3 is CASSQDRTYTEAFF. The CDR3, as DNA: TGTGCCAGCTCCCAGGACAGGACGTACACTGAAGCTTTCTTT.

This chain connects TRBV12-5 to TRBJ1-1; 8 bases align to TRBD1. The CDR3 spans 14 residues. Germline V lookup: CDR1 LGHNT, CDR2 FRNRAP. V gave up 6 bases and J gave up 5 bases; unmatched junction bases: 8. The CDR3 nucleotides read TGTGCTAGTGGGGCCGGACAGGGTTGGACTGAAGCTTTCTTT. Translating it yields CASGAGQGWTEAFF.

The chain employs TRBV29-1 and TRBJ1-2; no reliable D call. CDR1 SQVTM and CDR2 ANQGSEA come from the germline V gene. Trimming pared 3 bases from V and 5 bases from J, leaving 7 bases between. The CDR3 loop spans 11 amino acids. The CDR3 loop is CSVEGGYGYTF. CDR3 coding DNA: TGCAGCGTTGAGGGAGGGTATGGCTACACCTTC.

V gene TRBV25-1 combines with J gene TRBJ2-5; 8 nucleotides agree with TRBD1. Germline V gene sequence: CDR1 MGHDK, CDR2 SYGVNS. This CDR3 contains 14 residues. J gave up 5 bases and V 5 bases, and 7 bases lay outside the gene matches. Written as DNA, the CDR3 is TGTGCCAGCAGTCCCCTCGACAGGGGCGAGACCCAGTACTTC. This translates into CASSPLDRGETQYF.

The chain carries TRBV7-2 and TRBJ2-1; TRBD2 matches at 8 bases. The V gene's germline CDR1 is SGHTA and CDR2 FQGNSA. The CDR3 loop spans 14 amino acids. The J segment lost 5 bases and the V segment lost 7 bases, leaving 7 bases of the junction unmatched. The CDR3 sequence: CASTPGGNNNEQFF. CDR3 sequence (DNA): TGTGCCAGCACCCCGGGGGGGAATAACAATGAGCAGTTCTTC.

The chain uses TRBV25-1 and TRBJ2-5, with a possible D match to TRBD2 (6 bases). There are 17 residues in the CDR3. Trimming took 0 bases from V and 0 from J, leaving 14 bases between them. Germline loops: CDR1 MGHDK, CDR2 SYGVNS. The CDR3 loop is CASSEYSGTWYQETQYF. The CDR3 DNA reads TGTGCCAGCAGTGAATATTCAGGGACTTGGTACCAAGAGACCCAGTACTTC.

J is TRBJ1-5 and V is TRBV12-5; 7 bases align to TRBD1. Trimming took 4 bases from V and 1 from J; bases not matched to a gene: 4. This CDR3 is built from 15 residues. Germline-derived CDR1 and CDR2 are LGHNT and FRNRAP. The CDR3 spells CASGSGQVSNQPQHF. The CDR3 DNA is TGTGCTAGTGGTTCCGGACAGGTCAGCAATCAGCCCCAGCATTTT.

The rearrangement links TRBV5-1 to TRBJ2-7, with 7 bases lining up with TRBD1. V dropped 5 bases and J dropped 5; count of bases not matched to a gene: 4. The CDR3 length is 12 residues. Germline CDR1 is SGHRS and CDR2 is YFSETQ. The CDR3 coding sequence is TGCGCCAGCAGAACCGGGACAGACGAGCAGTACTTC. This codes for CASRTGTDEQYF.

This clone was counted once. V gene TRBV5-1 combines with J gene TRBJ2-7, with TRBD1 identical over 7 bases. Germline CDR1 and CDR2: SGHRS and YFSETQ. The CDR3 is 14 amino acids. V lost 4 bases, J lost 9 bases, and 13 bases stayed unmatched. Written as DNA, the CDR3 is TGCGCCAGCAGCCAACCCGACAGGGCTCGGGCGCAGTACTTC. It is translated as CASSQPDRARAQYF. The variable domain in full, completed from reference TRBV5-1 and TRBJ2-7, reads KAGVTQTPRYLIKTRGQQVTLSCSPISGHRSVSWYQQTPGQGLQFLFEYFSETQRNKGNFPGRFSGRQFSNSRSEMNVSTLELGDSALYLCASSQPDRARAQYFGPGTRLTVT.

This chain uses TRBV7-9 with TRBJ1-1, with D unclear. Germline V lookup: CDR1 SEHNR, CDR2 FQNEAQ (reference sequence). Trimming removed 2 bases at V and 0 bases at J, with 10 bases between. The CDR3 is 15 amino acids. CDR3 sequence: CASSLIGRLNTEAFF. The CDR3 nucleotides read TGTGCCAGCAGCTTAATCGGCAGGTTGAACACTGAAGCTTTCTTT.

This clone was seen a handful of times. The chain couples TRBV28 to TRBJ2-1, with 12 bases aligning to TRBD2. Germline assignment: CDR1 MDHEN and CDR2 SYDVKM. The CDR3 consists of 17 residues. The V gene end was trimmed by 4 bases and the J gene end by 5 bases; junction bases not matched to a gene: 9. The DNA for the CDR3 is TGTGCCAGCAGTTCACACTCTGCTAGCGGGAGGGACAATGAGCAGTTCTTC. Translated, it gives CASSSHSASGRDNEQFF.

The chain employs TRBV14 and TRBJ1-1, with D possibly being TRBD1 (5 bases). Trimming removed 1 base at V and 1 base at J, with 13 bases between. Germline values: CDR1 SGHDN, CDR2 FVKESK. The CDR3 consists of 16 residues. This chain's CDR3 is CASSQGGSGKNTEAFF. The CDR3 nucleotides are TGTGCCAGCAGCCAAGGGGGCAGTGGGAAGAACACTGAAGCTTTCTTT. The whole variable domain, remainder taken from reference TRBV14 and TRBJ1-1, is EAGVTQFPSHSVIEKGQTVTLRCDPISGHDNLYWYRRVMGKEIKFLLHFVKESKQDESGMPNNRFLAERTGGTYSTLKVQPAELEDSGVYFCASSQGGSGKNTEAFFGQGTRLTVV.

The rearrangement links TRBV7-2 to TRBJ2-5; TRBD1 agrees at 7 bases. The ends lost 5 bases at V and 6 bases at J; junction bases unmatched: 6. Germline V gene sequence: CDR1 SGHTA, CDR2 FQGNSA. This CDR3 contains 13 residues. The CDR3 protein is CASSQRQGQTQYF. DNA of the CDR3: TGTGCCAGCAGCCAAAGACAGGGACAGACCCAGTACTTC.

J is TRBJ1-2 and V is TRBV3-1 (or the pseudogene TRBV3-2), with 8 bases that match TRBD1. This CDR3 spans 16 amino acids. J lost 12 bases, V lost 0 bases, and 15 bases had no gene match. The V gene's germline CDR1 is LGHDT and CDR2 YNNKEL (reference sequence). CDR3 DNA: TGTGCCAGCAGCCAAGATCTCCAGGGGGCTCTATCGTTACACACCTTC. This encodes CASSQDLQGALSLHTF.

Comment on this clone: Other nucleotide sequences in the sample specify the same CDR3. CDR3 sequence: CASSSTGGPYEQYF. CDR3 coding DNA: TGCGCCAGCAGCTCAACAGGGGGGCCCTACGAGCAGTACTTC. The chain links TRBV5-1 to TRBJ2-7; 8 bases are a match to TRBD1. The junction had 4 bases not matched to a gene; V was cut back by 3 bases and J by 2 bases. This CDR3 is built from 14 residues. Germline values: CDR1 SGHRS, CDR2 YFSETQ.

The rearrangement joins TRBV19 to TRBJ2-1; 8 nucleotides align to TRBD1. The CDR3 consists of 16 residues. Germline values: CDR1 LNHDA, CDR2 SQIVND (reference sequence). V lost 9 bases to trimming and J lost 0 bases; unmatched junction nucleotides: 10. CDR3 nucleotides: TGTGCCAGCGGAAGGCGGGACAGGAGCTCCTACAATGAGCAGTTCTTC. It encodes CASGRRDRSSYNEQFF.

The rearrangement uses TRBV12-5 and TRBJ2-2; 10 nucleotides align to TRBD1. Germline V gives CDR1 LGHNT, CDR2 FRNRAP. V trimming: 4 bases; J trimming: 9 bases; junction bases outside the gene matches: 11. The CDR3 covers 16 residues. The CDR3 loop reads CASGSILDRGLRELFF. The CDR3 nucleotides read TGTGCTAGTGGTTCGATCTTAGACAGGGGGCTAAGGGAGCTGTTTTTT. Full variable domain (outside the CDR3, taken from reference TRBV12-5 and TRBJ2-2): DARVTQTPRHKVTEMGQEVTMRCQPILGHNTVFWYRQTMMQGLELLAYFRNRAPLDDSGMPKDRFSAEMPDATLATLKIQPSEPRDSAVYFCASGSILDRGLRELFFGEGSRLTVL.

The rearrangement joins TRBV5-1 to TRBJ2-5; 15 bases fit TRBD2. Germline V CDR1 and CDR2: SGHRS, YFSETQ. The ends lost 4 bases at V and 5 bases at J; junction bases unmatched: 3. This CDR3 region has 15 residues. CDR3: CASSRTSGRVETQYF. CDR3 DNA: TGCGCCAGCAGCCGGACTAGCGGGAGGGTGGAGACCCAGTACTTC.